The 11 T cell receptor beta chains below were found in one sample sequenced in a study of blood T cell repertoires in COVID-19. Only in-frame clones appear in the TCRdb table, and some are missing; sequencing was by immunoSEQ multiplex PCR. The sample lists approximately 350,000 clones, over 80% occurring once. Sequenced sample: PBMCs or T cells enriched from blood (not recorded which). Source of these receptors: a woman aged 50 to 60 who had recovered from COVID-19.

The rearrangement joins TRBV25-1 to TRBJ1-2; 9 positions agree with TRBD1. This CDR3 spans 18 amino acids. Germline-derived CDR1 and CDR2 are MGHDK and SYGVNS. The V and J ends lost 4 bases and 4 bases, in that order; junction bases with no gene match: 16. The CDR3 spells CASSAQLGQGPFGYGYTF. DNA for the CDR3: TGTGCCAGCAGTGCCCAACTGGGACAGGGACCTTTCGGCTATGGCTACACCTTC.

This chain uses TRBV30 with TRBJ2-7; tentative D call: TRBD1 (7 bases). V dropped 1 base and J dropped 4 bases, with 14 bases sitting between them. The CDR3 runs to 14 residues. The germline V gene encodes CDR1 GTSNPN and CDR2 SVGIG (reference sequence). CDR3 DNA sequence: TGTGCCTGGAGTGGGAGGGCCAGGGGGTACGAGCAGTACTTC. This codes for CAWSGRARGYEQYF.

The CDR3 here is CSASDAGTTSYEQYF. Written as DNA, the CDR3 is TGCAGTGCTAGTGATGCGGGAACTACCTCCTACGAGCAGTACTTC. V is TRBV20-1 and J is TRBJ2-7, with D perhaps matching TRBD2 (6 bases). There are 15 residues in the CDR3. V was cut by 3 bases and J by 0 bases, with 15 bases left in between. Germline values: CDR1 DFQATT, CDR2 SNEGSKA (reference sequence).

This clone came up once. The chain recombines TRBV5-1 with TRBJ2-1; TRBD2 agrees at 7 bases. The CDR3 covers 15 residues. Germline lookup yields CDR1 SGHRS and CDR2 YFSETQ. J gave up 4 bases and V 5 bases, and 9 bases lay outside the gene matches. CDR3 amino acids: CASRSGEGPYNEQFF. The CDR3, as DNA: TGCGCCAGCAGATCCGGGGAGGGGCCTTACAATGAGCAGTTCTTC.

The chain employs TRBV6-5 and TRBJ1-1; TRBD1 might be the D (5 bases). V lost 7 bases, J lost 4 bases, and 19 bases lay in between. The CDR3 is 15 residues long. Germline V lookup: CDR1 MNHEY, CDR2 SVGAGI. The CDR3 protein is CASTTRLAGPTEAFF. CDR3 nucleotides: TGTGCCAGCACCACCAGGCTGGCAGGGCCCACTGAAGCTTTCTTT.

The CDR3 reads CASSPAGGNTIYF. CDR3 nucleotides: TGTGCCAGCAGCCCAGCGGGGGGGAACACCATATATTTT. This chain uses TRBV7-8 with TRBJ1-3; a weak D match, TRBD1 (5 bases). The CDR3 has 13 residues. Trimming stripped 5 bases from V and 7 bases from J, with 12 bases between. Germline V gene sequence: CDR1 SGHVS, CDR2 FQNEAQ.

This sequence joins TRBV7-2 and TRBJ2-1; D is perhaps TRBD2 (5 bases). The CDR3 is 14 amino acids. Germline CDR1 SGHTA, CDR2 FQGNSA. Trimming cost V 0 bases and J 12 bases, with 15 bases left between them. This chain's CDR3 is CASSLAEGLGVQFF. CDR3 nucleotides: TGTGCCAGCAGCTTAGCGGAAGGACTCGGAGTGCAGTTCTTC.

The CDR3: CASSPGTGRAYGYTF. CDR3 DNA sequence: TGTGCCAGCAGTCCGGGGACAGGGAGGGCCTATGGCTACACCTTC. The chain employs TRBV25-1 and TRBJ1-2; 9 bases match TRBD1. Trimming removed 5 bases from V and 4 bases from J; junction bases left unmatched: 8. The germline V gene has CDR1 MGHDK and CDR2 SYGVNS. The length of the CDR3 is 15 residues.

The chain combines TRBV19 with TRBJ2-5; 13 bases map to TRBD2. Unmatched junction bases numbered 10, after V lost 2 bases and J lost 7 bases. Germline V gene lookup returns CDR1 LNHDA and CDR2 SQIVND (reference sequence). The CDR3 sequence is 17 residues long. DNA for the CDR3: TGTGCCAGTAGTATAAGCGCCCCAACTAGCGGGGGGGGGACCCAGTACTTC. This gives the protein CASSISAPTSGGGTQYF.

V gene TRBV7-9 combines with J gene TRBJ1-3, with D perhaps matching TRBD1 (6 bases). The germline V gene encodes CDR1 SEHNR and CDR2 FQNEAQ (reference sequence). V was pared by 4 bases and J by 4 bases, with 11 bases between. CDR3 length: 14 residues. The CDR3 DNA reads TGTGCCAGCAGCTCCCGGACAGACGGAAACACCATATATTTT. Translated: CASSSRTDGNTIYF.

CDR3 sequence (DNA): TGTGCCTGGAGTAAACAGGGTGTCGGCAATCAGCCCCAGCATTTT. Its translation is CAWSKQGVGNQPQHF. The chain combines TRBV30 with TRBJ1-5; TRBD1 might be the D (6 bases). V was trimmed by 2 bases and J by 2 bases, leaving 13 bases between them. The CDR3 length is 15 residues. Germline CDR1 and CDR2: GTSNPN and SVGIG (reference sequence).